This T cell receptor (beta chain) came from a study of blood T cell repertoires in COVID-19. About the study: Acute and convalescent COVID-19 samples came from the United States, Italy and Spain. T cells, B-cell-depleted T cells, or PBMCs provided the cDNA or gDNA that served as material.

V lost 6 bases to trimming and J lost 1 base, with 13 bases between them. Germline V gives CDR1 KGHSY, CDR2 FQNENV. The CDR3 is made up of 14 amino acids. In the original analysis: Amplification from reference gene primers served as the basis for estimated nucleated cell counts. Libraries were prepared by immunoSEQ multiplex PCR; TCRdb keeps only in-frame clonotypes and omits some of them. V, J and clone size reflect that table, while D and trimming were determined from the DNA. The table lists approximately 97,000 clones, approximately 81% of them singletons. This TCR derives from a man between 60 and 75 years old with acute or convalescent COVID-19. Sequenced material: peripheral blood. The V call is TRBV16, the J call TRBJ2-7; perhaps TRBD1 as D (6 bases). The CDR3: CASRQNRESYEQYF. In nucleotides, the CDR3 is TGTGCCAGCAGGCAAAACAGGGAATCCTACGAGCAGTACTTC.